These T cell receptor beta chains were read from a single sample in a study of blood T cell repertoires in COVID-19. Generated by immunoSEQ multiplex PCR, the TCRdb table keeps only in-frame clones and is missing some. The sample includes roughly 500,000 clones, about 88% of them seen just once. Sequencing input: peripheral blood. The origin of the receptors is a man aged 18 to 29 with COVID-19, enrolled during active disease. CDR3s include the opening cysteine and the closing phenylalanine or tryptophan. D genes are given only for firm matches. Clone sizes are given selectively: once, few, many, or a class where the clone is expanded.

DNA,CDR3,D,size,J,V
TGTGCCAGCAGCCAAGGAAACGGGAGGGCCCAAGAGACCCAGTACTTC,CASSQGNGRAQETQYF,TRBD2,.,TRBJ2-5,TRBV3-1/TRBV3-2
TGTGCCAGCAGCTTAGGCAGGGGTATGAACACTGAAGCTTTCTTT,CASSLGRGMNTEAFF,.,.,TRBJ1-1,TRBV7-6
TGTGCCTGGAGTGTACTCGTGGGAGGTTGGGAGCAGTACTTC,CAWSVLVGGWEQYF,.,.,TRBJ2-7,TRBV30
TGTGCCAGCAGCGGGGGACAGGAGATTAACTATGGCTACACCTTC,CASSGGQEINYGYTF,TRBD1,once,TRBJ1-2,TRBV7-9
TGTGCCAGCAGTTTTGAGGGGGTAGGTTCACCCCTCCACTTT,CASSFEGVGSPLHF,.,.,TRBJ1-6,TRBV27
TGCGCCAGCAGCTTGTCAGGGGTTGGCACAGATACGCAGTATTTT,CASSLSGVGTDTQYF,.,.,TRBJ2-3,TRBV5-1
TGTGCCACCACTATAGGGGTGTCCGATACGCAGTATTTT,CATTIGVSDTQYF,.,few,TRBJ2-3,TRBV15
TGTGCCAGCAGCCAATCCAGGGCATCACCCCTCCACTTT,CASSQSRASPLHF,.,.,TRBJ1-6,TRBV3-1/TRBV3-2
TGTGCCAGCAGTAAAGGACAGGGGGCAACTAATGAAAAACTGTTTTTT,CASSKGQGATNEKLFF,TRBD1,.,TRBJ1-4,TRBV2
TGTGCCAGCAGTTACCTAGCGGGGGACAACACAGATACGCAGTATTTT,CASSYLAGDNTDTQYF,TRBD2,.,TRBJ2-3,TRBV6-2/TRBV6-3
TGTGCCAGTAGTTTGTGGGGGGCCGGGGAGCTGTTTTTT,CASSLWGAGELFF,.,.,TRBJ2-2,TRBV19
TGTGCCAGCAGTATCTCCCCCTCGGGACAGAACACTGAAGCTTTCTTT,CASSISPSGQNTEAFF,.,.,TRBJ1-1,TRBV27
TGCGCCAGCAGCGATCGGGACAGGGAAGCTTTCTTT,CASSDRDREAFF,TRBD1,.,TRBJ1-1,TRBV10-2
TGTGCCAGCAGCCAGCTTGAGGGAACTAGAGCCGGGGAGCTGTTTTTT,CASSQLEGTRAGELFF,.,few,TRBJ2-2,TRBV4-2
TGTGCCAGCAGTCCGGACAGGGGAAGGCAGCCCCAGCATTTT,CASSPDRGRQPQHF,TRBD1,.,TRBJ1-5,TRBV6-5
TGTGCCAGCAGCTGGGACAGGGGTGCCTACAATGAGCAGTTCTTC,CASSWDRGAYNEQFF,TRBD1,.,TRBJ2-1,TRBV7-3
TGTGCCACCAGCAGAGATTTCGCCAGGGAATTTAATTCACCCCTCCACTTT,CATSRDFAREFNSPLHF,.,.,TRBJ1-6,TRBV15
TGTGCCAGCTCACCTAGCGGGGCCCAAGAGACCCAGTACTTC,CASSPSGAQETQYF,TRBD2,.,TRBJ2-5,TRBV18
TGTGCCTGGAGCCCGGGAACGATCGAGGACATTCAGTACTTC,CAWSPGTIEDIQYF,.,.,TRBJ2-4,TRBV30
TGTGCCAGCAGTGACAGTAACGAGCAGTACTTC,CASSDSNEQYF,.,.,TRBJ2-7,TRBV2
TGCGCCAGCAGCTTGGGCGGAAAGCTAGCGGGAGTTTCTTACAATGAGCAGTTCTTC,CASSLGGKLAGVSYNEQFF,TRBD2,many,TRBJ2-1,TRBV5-1
TGCAGCGTCGGGGAACGGGTCAGCGGGAGAGGCACCGGGGAGCTGTTTTTT,CSVGERVSGRGTGELFF,TRBD2,.,TRBJ2-2,TRBV29-1
TGCGCCAGCAGCTTGTGGGGGACAGGCTACACCTTCTCTGGGGCCAACGTCCTGACTTTC,CASSLWGTGYTFSGANVLTF,TRBD1,.,TRBJ2-6,TRBV5-1
TGTGCCAGCAGCTCTCTAGCGGCCGCTAATGAAAAACTGTTTTTT,CASSSLAAANEKLFF,.,few,TRBJ1-4,TRBV3-1/TRBV3-2